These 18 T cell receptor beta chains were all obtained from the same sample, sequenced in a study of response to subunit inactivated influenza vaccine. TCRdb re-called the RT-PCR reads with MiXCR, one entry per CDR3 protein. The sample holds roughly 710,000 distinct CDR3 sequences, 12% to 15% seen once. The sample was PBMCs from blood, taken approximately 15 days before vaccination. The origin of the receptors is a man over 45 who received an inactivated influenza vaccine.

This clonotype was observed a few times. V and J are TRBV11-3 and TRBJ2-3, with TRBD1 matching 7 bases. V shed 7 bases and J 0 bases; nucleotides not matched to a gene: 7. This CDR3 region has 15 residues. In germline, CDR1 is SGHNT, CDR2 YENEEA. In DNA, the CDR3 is TGTGCCAGCATACGAAAGGGGGCTAGCACAGATACGCAGTATTTT. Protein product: CASIRKGASTDTQYF.

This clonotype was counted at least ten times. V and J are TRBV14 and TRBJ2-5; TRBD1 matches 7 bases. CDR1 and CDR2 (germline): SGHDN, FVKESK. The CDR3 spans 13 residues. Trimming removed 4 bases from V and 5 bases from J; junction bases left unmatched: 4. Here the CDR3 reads CASSRDRVETQYF. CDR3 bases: TGTGCCAGCAGCCGAGACAGGGTTGAGACCCAGTACTTC.

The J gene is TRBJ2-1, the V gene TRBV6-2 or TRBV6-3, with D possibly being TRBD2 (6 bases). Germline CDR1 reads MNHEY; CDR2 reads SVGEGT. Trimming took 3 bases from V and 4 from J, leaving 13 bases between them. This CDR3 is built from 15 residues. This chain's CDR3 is CASSYTVRGYNEQFF. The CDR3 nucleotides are TGTGCCAGCAGTTATACTGTGCGGGGTTACAATGAGCAGTTCTTC.

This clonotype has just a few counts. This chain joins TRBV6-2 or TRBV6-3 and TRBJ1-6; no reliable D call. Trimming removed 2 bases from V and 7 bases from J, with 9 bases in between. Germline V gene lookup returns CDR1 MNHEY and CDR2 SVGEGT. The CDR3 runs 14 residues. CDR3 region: CASSYDGPNSPLHF. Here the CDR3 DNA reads TGTGCCAGCAGTTACGACGGACCAAATTCACCCCTCCACTTT.

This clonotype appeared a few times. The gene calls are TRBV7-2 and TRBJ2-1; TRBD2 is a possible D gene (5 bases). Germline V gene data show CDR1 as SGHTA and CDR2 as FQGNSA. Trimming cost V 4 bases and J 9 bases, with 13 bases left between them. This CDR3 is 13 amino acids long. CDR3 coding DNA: TGTGCCAGCAGCTCTCCTAGCCTTAGTGAGCAGTTCTTC. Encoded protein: CASSSPSLSEQFF.

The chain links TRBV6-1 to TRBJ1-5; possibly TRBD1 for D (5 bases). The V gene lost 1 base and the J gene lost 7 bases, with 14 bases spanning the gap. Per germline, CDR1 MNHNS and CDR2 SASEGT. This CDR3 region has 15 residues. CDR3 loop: CASSEVRRGGQPQHF. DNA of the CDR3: TGTGCCAGCAGTGAAGTCAGGAGGGGCGGACAGCCCCAGCATTTT.

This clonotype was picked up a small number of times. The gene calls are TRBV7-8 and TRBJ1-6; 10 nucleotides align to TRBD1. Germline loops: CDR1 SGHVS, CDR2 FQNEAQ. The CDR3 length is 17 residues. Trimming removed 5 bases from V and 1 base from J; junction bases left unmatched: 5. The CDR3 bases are TGTGCCAGCAGCCTATGGACAGGGGGATCCTATAATTCACCCCTCCACTTT. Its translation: CASSLWTGGSYNSPLHF.

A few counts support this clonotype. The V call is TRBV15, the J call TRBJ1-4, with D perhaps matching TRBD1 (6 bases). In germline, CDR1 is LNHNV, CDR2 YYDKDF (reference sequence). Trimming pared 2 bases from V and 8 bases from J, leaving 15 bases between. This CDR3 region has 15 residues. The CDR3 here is CATSRNRGTKEKLFF. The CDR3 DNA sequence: TGTGCCACCAGCAGAAACCGAGGGACAAAAGAAAAACTGTTTTTT.

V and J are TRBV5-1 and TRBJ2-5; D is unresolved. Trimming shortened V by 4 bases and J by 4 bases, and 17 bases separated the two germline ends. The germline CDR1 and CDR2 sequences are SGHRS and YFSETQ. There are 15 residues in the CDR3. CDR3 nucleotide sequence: TGCGCCAGCAGCCCGAACGGAAACACGGGAGAGACCCAGTACTTC. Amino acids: CASSPNGNTGETQYF.

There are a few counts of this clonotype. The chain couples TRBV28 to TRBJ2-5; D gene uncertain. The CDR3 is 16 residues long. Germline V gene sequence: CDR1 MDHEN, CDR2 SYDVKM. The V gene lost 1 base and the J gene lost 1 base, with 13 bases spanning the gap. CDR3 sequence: CASSLYRPGSQETQYF. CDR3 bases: TGTGCCAGCAGTTTATATCGGCCAGGATCCCAAGAGACCCAGTACTTC.

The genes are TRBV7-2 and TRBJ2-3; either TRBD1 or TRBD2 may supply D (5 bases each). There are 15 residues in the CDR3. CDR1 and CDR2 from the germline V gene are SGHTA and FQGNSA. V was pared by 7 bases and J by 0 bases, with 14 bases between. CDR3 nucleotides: TGTGCCAGCAAGAGGGACGGCACAAGCACAGATACGCAGTATTTT. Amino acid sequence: CASKRDGTSTDTQYF.

Here the CDR3 reads CASSSNRVNYGYTF. In DNA, the CDR3 is TGTGCCAGCAGTTCTAACAGGGTTAACTATGGCTACACCTTC. The chain uses TRBV6-2 or TRBV6-3 and TRBJ1-2, with a possible D match to TRBD1 (6 bases). This CDR3 has 14 amino acids. In germline, CDR1 is MNHEY, CDR2 SVGEGT. V was clipped by 4 bases and J by 1 base, with 10 bases between them.

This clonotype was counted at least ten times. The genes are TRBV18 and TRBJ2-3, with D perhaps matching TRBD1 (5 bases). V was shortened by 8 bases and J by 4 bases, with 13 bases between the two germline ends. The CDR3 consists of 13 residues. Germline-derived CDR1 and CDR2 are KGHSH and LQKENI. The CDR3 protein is CASRTRAPDTQYF. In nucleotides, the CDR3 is TGTGCCAGCAGGACAAGAGCACCAGATACGCAGTATTTT.

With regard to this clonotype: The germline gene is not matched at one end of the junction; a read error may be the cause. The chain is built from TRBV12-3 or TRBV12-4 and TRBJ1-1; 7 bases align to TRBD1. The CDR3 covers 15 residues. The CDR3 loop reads CANSWRTGKTTEAFF. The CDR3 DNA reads TGTGCCAACAGTTGGCGGACAGGTAAAACCACTGAAGCTTTCTTT.

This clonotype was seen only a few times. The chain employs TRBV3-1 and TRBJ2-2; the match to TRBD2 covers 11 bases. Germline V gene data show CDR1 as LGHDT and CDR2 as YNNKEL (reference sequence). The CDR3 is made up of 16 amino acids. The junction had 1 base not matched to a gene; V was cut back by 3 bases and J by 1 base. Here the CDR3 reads CASSQGTSGNTGELFF. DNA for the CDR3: TGTGCCAGCAGCCAGGGGACTAGCGGGAACACCGGGGAGCTGTTTTTT.

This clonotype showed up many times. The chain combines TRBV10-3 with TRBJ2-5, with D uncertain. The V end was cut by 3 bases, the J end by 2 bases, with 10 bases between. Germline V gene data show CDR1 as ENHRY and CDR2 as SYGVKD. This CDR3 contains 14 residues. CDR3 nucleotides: TGTGCCATCAGTGAAGGTCCGGGTCAAGAGACCCAGTACTTC. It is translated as CAISEGPGQETQYF.

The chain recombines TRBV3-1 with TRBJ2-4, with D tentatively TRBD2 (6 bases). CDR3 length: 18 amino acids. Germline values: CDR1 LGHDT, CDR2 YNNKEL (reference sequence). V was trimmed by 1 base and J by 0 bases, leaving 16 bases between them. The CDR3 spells CASSQGVGDFLAKNIQYF. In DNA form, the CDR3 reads TGTGCCAGCAGCCAAGGGGTAGGGGACTTTTTAGCCAAAAACATTCAGTACTTC.

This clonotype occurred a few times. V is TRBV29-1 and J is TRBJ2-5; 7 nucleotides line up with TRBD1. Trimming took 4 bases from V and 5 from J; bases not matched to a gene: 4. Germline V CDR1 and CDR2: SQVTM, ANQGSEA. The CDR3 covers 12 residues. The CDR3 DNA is TGCAGCGTTGTCGTCAGGGGGGAGACCCAGTACTTC. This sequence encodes CSVVVRGETQYF.